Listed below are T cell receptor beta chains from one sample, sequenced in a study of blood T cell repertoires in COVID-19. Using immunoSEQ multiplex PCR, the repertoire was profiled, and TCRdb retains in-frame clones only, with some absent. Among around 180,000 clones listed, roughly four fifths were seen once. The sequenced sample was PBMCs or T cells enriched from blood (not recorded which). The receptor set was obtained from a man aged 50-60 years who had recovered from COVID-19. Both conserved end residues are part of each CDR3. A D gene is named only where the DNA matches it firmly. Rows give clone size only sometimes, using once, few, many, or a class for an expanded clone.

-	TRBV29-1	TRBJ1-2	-	TGCAGCGGCCGGTTGGACTATGGCTACACCTTC	CSGRLDYGYTF
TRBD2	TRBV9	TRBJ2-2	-	TGTGCCAGCAGCGTAGCCCGGGGGGGACAAACGAACACCGGGGAGCTGTTTTTT	CASSVARGGQTNTGELFF
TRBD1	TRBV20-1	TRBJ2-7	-	TGCAGTGCTAGTGAGGGGGCGAAACGATCCTACGAGCAGTACTTC	CSASEGAKRSYEQYF
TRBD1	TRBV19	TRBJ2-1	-	TGTGCCAGTAGTAGGGACAGGGGGCACGACAATGAGCAGTTCTTC	CASSRDRGHDNEQFF
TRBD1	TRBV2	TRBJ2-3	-	TGTGCCAGCAGCGCACAGGGGAGCACAGATACGCAGTATTTT	CASSAQGSTDTQYF
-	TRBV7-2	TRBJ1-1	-	TGTGCCAGCAGCTTAGACCGCGGGGCCGCTGAAGCTTTCTTT	CASSLDRGAAEAFF
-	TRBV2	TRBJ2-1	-	TGTGCCAGCAGTGAACACAGGGCCATCCCTGAGCAGTTCTTC	CASSEHRAIPEQFF
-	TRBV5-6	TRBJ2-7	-	TGTGCCAGCAGCTTGTCCGGCGGAACCTACGAGCAGTACTTC	CASSLSGGTYEQYF
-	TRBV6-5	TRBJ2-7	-	TGTGCCAGCAGTTCCAGCCCGGGCCTCGGGGGGCAGTACTTC	CASSSSPGLGGQYF
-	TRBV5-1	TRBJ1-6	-	TGCGCCAGCAGCTTGGGACCTCGGAGTTTGGTTTCACCCCTCCACTTT	CASSLGPRSLVSPLHF
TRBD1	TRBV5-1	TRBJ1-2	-	TGCGCCAGCGGATTCTCCTTGAGACAGGGGGCGAGCTATGGCTACACCTTC	CASGFSLRQGASYGYTF
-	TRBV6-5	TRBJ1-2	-	TGTGCCAGCAGTCGAATACAGGCGAGGGGCTACACCTTC	CASSRIQARGYTF
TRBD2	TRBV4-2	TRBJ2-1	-	TGTGCCAGCAGCCGGACTAGCGGCTACAATGAGCAGTTCTTC	CASSRTSGYNEQFF
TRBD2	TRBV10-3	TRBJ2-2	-	TGTGCCATCAGCCCTAGCGGGGGGGCCACCGGGGAGCTGTTTTTT	CAISPSGGATGELFF
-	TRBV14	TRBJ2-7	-	TGTGCCAGCAGTTGGCTCCCTCCCCCCTACGAGCAGTACTTC	CASSWLPPPYEQYF
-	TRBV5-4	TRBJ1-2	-	TGTGCCAGCAGCTTGGGCGGGGCTGGCTACACCTTC	CASSLGGAGYTF
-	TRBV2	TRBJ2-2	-	TGTGCCAGCAGTGTTAGCCATTACACCGGGGAGCTGTTTTTT	CASSVSHYTGELFF
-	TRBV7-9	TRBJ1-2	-	TGTGCCAGCCGACCGTCCGGGGAGGGGAGTTATGGCTACACCTTC	CASRPSGEGSYGYTF
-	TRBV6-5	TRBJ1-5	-	TGTGCCAGCAGTTATTCCCGTTCTAGCAATCAGCCCCAGCATTTT	CASSYSRSSNQPQHF
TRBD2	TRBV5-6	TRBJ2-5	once	TGTGCCAGCAGCTTGGTTGCTAGCGGGGAAGAGACCCAGTACTTC	CASSLVASGEETQYF
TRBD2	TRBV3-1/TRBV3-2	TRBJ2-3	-	TGTGCCAGCAGCCCGGGACTAGCGGGGGGTACGCAGTATTTT	CASSPGLAGGTQYF
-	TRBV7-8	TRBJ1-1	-	TGTGCCAGCAGCTTAGCCACAGTGAACACTGAAGCTTTCTTT	CASSLATVNTEAFF
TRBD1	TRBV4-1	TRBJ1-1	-	TGCGCCAGCAGCCAAGAGGAGGGGGCGAACACTGAAGCTTTCTTT	CASSQEEGANTEAFF
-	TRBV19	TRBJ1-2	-	TGTGCCAGTAGTTCCCCCTTAAGGGACATTCGGTATGGCTACACCTTC	CASSSPLRDIRYGYTF
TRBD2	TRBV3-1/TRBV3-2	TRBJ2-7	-	TGTGCCAGCAGCCTCCGACTAGCGGGGGGGCCCGGCGAGCAGTACTTC	CASSLRLAGGPGEQYF
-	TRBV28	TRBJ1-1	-	TGTGCCAGCAGTCCATCAGGGTTGGGGTACACTGAAGCTTTCTTT	CASSPSGLGYTEAFF
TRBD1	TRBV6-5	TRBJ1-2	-	TGTGCCAGCATAACAGGGGTTACCTATGGCTACACCTTC	CASITGVTYGYTF
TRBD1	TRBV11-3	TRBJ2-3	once	TGTGCCAGCAGCTCCGGACAGGCCCGCACAGATACGCAGTATTTT	CASSSGQARTDTQYF